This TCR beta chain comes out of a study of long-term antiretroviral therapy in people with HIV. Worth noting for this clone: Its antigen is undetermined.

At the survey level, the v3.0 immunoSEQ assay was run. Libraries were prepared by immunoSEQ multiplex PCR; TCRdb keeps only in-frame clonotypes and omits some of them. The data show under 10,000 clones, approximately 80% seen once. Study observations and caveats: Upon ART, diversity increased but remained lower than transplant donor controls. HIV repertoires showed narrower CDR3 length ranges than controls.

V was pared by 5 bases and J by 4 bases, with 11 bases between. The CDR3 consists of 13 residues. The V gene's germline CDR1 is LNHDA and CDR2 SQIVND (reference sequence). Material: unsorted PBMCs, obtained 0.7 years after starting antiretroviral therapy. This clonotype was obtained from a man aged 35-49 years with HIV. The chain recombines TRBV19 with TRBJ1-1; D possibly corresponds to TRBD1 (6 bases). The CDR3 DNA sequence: TGTGCCAGTAGTGTCGGCAGGGGCACTGAAGCTTTCTTT. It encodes CASSVGRGTEAFF. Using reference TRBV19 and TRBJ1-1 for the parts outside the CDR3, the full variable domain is DGGITQSPKYLFRKEGQNVTLSCEQNLNHDAMYWYRQDPGQGLRLIYYSQIVNDFQKGDIAEGYSVSREKKESFPLTVTSAQKNPTAFYLCASSVGRGTEAFFGQGTRLTVV.